One sample yielded the 13 T cell receptor beta chains listed below, sequenced in a study of PD-1 blockade in mismatch repair-deficient tumors. Here immunoSEQ multiplex PCR was the method, and the copy in TCRdb shows in-frame clones only, minus some. The data contain around 9,400 clones, approximately 85% of them singletons. Sequencing was performed on PBMCs, taken around 46 weeks after starting pembrolizumab. These receptors were collected from an adult with mismatch repair-deficient cancer.

This clone has just one count. V and J are TRBV5-1 and TRBJ2-2; D perhaps matches TRBD1 (5 bases). CDR3 length: 13 amino acids. With 4 bases removed from V and 2 bases from J, the gap between germline ends came to 6 bases. Germline V gene lookup returns CDR1 SGHRS and CDR2 YFSETQ. The chain's CDR3 is CASSQGNTGELFF. The CDR3 DNA is TGCGCCAGCAGCCAGGGTAACACCGGGGAGCTGTTTTTT.

The CDR3, as DNA: TGTGCCAGTTACCCTGGCGGGAGAACAGGGTATGAGCAGTTCTTC. The encoded protein is CASYPGGRTGYEQFF. J is TRBJ2-1 and V is TRBV18; TRBD2 might be the D (7 bases). This CDR3 comprises 15 residues. Germline CDR1 reads KGHSH; CDR2 reads LQKENI. Between the trimmed V and J ends, which lost 9 bases and 8 bases, there was a span of 23 bases.

This chain connects TRBV9 to TRBJ1-2; D is unresolved. This CDR3 is 13 amino acids long. Per the germline V gene, CDR1 is SGDLS and CDR2 is YYNGEE. V lost 1 base, J lost 8 bases, and 12 bases lay in between. The chain's CDR3 is CASSVSGTYGYTF. CDR3 nucleotide sequence: TGTGCCAGCAGCGTATCAGGAACATACGGCTACACCTTC.

CDR3 bases: TGTGCCAGCAGTTACCAGGGGGCCTACTATGGCTACACCTTC. It is translated as CASSYQGAYYGYTF. The chain has TRBV6-5 and TRBJ1-2, with 8 bases fitting TRBD1. This CDR3 has 14 residues. CDR1 is MNHEY and CDR2 is SVGAGI in the germline V gene. J was trimmed by 3 bases and V by 2 bases; bases with no gene match: 2.

Comment on this clone: One end of the junction is discordant with germline, which a read error may explain. The chain links TRBV2 to TRBJ1-2; D is possibly TRBD1 (6 bases). Germline assignment: CDR1 SNHLY and CDR2 FYNNEI. The CDR3 consists of 12 residues. The DNA of the CDR3 is TGTGCCAGCAGTGAAGGTTGGGGGGGCGCCTTCTTC. Translating gives CASSEGWGGAFF.

The chain recombines TRBV2 with TRBJ2-1; 7 bases line up with TRBD2. Per the germline V gene, CDR1 is SNHLY and CDR2 is FYNNEI. V lost 4 bases, J lost 4 bases, and 13 bases stayed unmatched. This CDR3 contains 17 residues. As DNA, the CDR3 is TGTGCCAGCAGTGGAGTACGGGGGGAGGTGAGGTACAATGAGCAGTTCTTC. Its protein product is CASSGVRGEVRYNEQFF.

This clone appeared a few times. The rearrangement uses TRBV28 and TRBJ2-7; 9 positions agree with TRBD1. The CDR3 has 13 amino acids. CDR1 and CDR2 from the germline V gene are MDHEN and SYDVKM. Trimming at V came to 1 base and at J to 13 bases, leaving 8 bases not matched to a gene. CDR3 amino acids: CASSLSGHRGPYF. CDR3 nucleotides: TGTGCCAGCAGTTTATCCGGCCACAGGGGGCCCTACTTC. The full variable domain, rest sourced from reference TRBV28 and TRBJ2-7, is DVKVTQSSRYLVKRTGEKVFLECVQDMDHENMFWYRQDPGLGLRLIYFSYDVKMKEKGDIPEGYSVSREKKERFSLILESASTNQTSMYLCASSLSGHRGPYFGPGTRLTVT.

This sequence joins TRBV7-9 and TRBJ2-3; 8 bases line up with TRBD1. CDR1 is SEHNR, CDR2 FQNEAQ, per germline (reference sequence). V lost 5 bases, J lost 4 bases, and 2 bases stayed unmatched. This CDR3 contains 13 residues. CDR3 region: CASSPRGPDTQYF. The CDR3 bases are TGTGCCAGCAGCCCCAGGGGGCCAGATACGCAGTATTTT. The full variable domain, rest sourced from reference TRBV7-9 and TRBJ2-3, is DTGVSQNPRHKITKRGQNVTFRCDPISEHNRLYWYRQTLGQGPEFLTYFQNEAQLEKSRLLSDRFSAERPKGSFSTLEIQRTEQGDSAMYLCASSPRGPDTQYFGPGTRLTVL.

This clone occurred a few times. The chain combines TRBV15 with TRBJ2-7; 7 nucleotides agree with TRBD2. Germline V gene data show CDR1 as LNHNV and CDR2 as YYDKDF (reference sequence). V lost 1 base to trimming and J lost 0 bases; unmatched junction nucleotides: 6. The CDR3 is 16 residues long. The CDR3 reads CATSRGSGFYSYEQYF. In DNA form, the CDR3 reads TGTGCCACCAGCAGAGGTAGCGGGTTCTACTCCTACGAGCAGTACTTC.

The chain recombines TRBV28 with TRBJ2-5; TRBD1 matches at 9 bases. Germline CDR1 reads MDHEN; CDR2 reads SYDVKM. CDR3 size: 16 residues. Germline trimming cut 6 bases from V and 11 bases from J; bases unmatched to any gene: 19. This CDR3 is CASRLLPGQGAPGQYF. The CDR3 DNA follows: TGTGCCAGCAGGTTACTTCCGGGACAGGGCGCCCCAGGGCAGTACTTC.

This clone was detected only once. This rearrangement joins TRBV25-1 to TRBJ1-2, with a tentative D call TRBD1 (5 bases). CDR3 length: 12 amino acids. CDR1 is MGHDK, CDR2 SYGVNS, per germline. Trimming left V 2 bases short and J 7 bases short, with 8 bases between. CDR3 in amino acids: CASSEGGGGYTF. CDR3 nucleotides: TGTGCCAGCAGTGAAGGGGGGGGTGGCTACACCTTC.

The chain couples TRBV5-1 to TRBJ2-2; 11 bases are a match to TRBD2. CDR1 is SGHRS and CDR2 is YFSETQ in the germline V gene. The CDR3 covers 16 residues. After removal of 2 bases from V and 5 bases from J, the junction contained 5 bases not matched to a gene. The DNA of the CDR3 is TGCGCCAGCAGCTTACTAGCGGGAGCGCGAACCGGGGAGCTGTTTTTT. Translated: CASSLLAGARTGELFF.

The chain combines TRBV5-1 with TRBJ2-1; TRBD2 matches 9 bases. There are 18 residues in the CDR3. V trimming: 4 bases; J trimming: 0 bases; junction bases outside the gene matches: 11. Germline CDR1 SGHRS, CDR2 YFSETQ. The CDR3 DNA reads TGCGCCAGCAGCCATACTAGCGGGTACGGACTCTCCTACAATGAGCAGTTCTTC. It codes for CASSHTSGYGLSYNEQFF.